This T cell receptor beta chain was observed in a study of shared clonotypes between healthy human individuals (dated by TCRdb to 2019 to 2021). With regard to the full study: A few men and two women, aged 18 to 49 years, made up the cohort. For each donor, three plates each were used for CD4 naive and CD4 memory, two plates were used for CD8 naive, and one plate was used for CD8 memory. To estimate repertoire size and how much clonotype sharing occurs between individuals, the study deeply sequenced the blood TCR repertoires of roughly 5 healthy adults. Different laboratories and diverse techniques were used to prepare libraries and sequence TCR repertoires, to increase sequencing depth and limit assay-specific biases. Each donor's leukapheresis produced roughly between about 0.9 and 9.5 billion PBMCs.

The donors were healthy, HIV-negative adults with no recently reported acute infections or vaccinations. Every donor was a Caucasian adult residing in Nashville, Tennessee, USA. CD8 memory samples combined magnetically selected CD45RO+ cells with CCR7-negative CD45RA+ effector memory (TemRA) cells. Blood was obtained by leukapheresis, after which PBMCs were separated by Ficoll-Histopaque density gradient centrifugation and cryopreserved in liquid nitrogen vapor phase. Purity and quantity of every magnetically sorted T cell population were checked by analytical flow cytometry. Genomic DNA was isolated from each sorted fraction and quantified by UV absorbance on a Nanodrop 2000c. V drops 0 bases and J drops 1 base, leaving 15 bases in between. CDR1 and CDR2 (SGHRS, YFSETQ) derive from the germline V gene. Including the terminal cysteine and phenylalanine, the CDR3 comprises 17 residues. Solely the CDR3 DNA is kept, with 51 bases framed from the first base.

Summary of the overall study and its limitations: When several donors were compared, the shared fraction of clonotypes was about 5.4% for naive CD4, 3% to 4% for naive CD8, more than 2% for memory CD4, and around 0.4% for memory CD8. Because the study included only a small number of donors, the genetic and exposure-history diversity represented was limited. Larger estimated clonotype richness was generally found for naive subsets than for memory subsets. Even with the large sequencing depth, rarefaction of the sorted-subset datasets indicated that sequencing was incomplete. Higher generation probabilities were observed for clonotypes shared by all four sorted-subset donors than for non-shared clonotypes. Sampling was restricted to blood, and TCR repertoires in tissues likely differ from the TCR repertoires found in blood. Pairwise subsampling led to the expectation that sequencing depth would affect the degree of clonotype sharing among donors.

Comment on this clone: There is no known antigen for this receptor. No much larger clone is present one base from it, and per-base qualities are unavailable.

TCR CDR3 regions were amplified from genomic DNA by multiplex PCR using the deep immunoSEQ assay. Extracted genomic DNA from each cell subset was distributed evenly across all wells of several immunoSEQ 96-well plates, and each plate was treated as a replicate. For sorted subsets, each replicate PCR was loaded with roughly 190 ng genomic DNA, equivalent to 25,000 to 30,000 T cell genomes. Purified libraries were quantified with a Qubit 3.0 fluorometer, sized on a Bioanalyzer 2100, and re-quantified with the KAPA Library Quantification kit. A separate single-read 150-cycle Illumina NextSeq 550 flow cell was used to sequence each immunoSEQ 96-well plate. For the original study's pipeline: The immunoSEQ output contained only junctional sequences without quality scores, so filtering could not match that applied to full-length reads. To assign V/J genes and CDR3, sequences were annotated using PyIR, a Python wrapper for IgBLAST v1.9, with IMGT germline references. Any read was removed if the V/J assignment was weak (E-value above 1e-6), the CDR3 was missing, or the read contained stop codons, out-of-frame junctions, or ambiguous translated residues. A V3J clonotype was defined by an identical inferred V gene, J gene, and CDR3 amino acid sequence. Percentage overlap between repertoires was calculated by dividing the number of shared unique clonotypes by the size of the smaller repertoire. RTK rarefaction, the Chao1 estimator, and Recon v2.1 estimates of unobserved clonotypes were used to assess repertoire richness. Generation probabilities were computed with OLGA for all TCRbeta clonotypes obtained by the gDNA method from several donors. As stored in TCRdb, this immuneACCESS dataset retains in-frame rearrangements with V and J assigned. A fraction of the clones does not appear; measured against another copy, unresolved V genes explain less than half of the discrepancy, and the remainder lacks a known reason. The V and J calls and clone size were taken over from that table, and D and trimming were inferred from the DNA. The table for this sample lists some 120,000 clones; more than 65% of them were counted only once. The top ten clones comprise 24% of the sample.

The sequence joins TRBV5-1 to TRBJ2-3, with TRBD1 tentatively as D gene (6 bases match). This TCR was sampled from a woman under 40 in good health. Sequenced input: memory CD8+ T cells sorted from blood. In the paper's terms, the cell subset or site label means: CD45RO+ cells pooled with CCR7-negative TemRA cells. The DNA reads TGCGCCAGCAGCTTGGGGTTCTCAGGGGCCCGCACAGATACGCAGTATTTT. It encodes CASSLGFSGARTDTQYF.